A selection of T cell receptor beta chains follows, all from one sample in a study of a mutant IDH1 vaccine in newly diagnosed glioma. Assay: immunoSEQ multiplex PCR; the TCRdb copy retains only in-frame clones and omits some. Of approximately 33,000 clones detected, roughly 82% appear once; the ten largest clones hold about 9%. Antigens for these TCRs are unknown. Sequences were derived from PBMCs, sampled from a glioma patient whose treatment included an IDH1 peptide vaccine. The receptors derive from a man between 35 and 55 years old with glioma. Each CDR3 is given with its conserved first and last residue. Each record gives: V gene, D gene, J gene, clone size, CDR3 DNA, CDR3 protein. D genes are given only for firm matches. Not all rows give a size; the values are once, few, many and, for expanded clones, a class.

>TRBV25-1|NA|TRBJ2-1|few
TGTGCCAGCAGCCGACTAGACGATGAGCAGTTCTTC
CASSRLDDEQFF
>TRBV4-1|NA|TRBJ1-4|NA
TGCGCCAGCAGCCAAATTTTAAAAGAAAAACTGTTTTTT
CASSQILKEKLFF
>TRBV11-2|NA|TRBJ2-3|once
TGTGCCAGCAGCCGGAGGTCCGGGAGTCGTTCAGATACGCAGTATTTT
CASSRRSGSRSDTQYF
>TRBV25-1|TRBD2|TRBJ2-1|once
TGTGCCAGCATGAGAGCGGGAGGGAACAATGAGCAGTTCTTC
CASMRAGGNNEQFF
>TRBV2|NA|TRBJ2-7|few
TGTGCCAGCAGTTCTCTCGGGGAGCAGTACTTC
CASSSLGEQYF
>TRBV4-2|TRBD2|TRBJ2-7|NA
TGTGCCAGCAGCCAAGGGACTAGCGGCACCTACGAGCAGTACTTC
CASSQGTSGTYEQYF
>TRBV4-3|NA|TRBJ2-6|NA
TGCGCCAGCAGCCAAGAGCTGGGGACTGGGGCCAACGTCCTGACTTTC
CASSQELGTGANVLTF
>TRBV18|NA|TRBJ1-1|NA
TGTGCCAGCTCACGGGAGGGAGAGGGCACTGAAGCTTTCTTT
CASSREGEGTEAFF
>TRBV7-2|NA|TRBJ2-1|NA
TGTGCCAGCAGCTTGGCCTGGGGCTCCTACAATGAGCAGTTCTTC
CASSLAWGSYNEQFF
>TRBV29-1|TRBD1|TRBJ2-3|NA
TGCAGCGTTGAGGGACAGGGGTTACCAGATACGCAGTATTTT
CSVEGQGLPDTQYF
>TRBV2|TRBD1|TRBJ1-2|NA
TGTGCAAGAACCCGGGACAGGGGCTTTTTATATGGCTACACCTTC
CARTRDRGFLYGYTF
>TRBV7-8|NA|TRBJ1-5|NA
TGTGCCAGCAGCTTAGAGGGGCAGTATAGCAATCAGCCCCAGCATTTT
CASSLEGQYSNQPQHF
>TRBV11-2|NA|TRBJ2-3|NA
TGTGCCAGCAGTAGGGTAGCTGCAGATACGCAGTATTTT
CASSRVAADTQYF
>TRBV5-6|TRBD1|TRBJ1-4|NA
TGTGCCAGCCGGGACAGTCGATCGGCCCGTGAAAAACTGTTTTTT
CASRDSRSAREKLFF
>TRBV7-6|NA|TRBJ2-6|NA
TGTGCCAGCAGCATTGGGGGGGCTGGTGCTGGGGCCAACGTCCTGACTTTC
CASSIGGAGAGANVLTF